What follows describes a single TCR beta chain. TCRdb's table, derived via immunoSEQ multiplex PCR, lists solely in-frame clones and lacks some. The sample records a few hundred thousand clones, approximately 78% being singletons. Among Cohort 3 donors, those recovered had two negative PCRs, clearance, or symptom resolution. The sample belongs to a study of blood T cell repertoires in COVID-19. Germline CDR1 is SGHRS and CDR2 is YFSETQ. V was pared by 4 bases and J by 6 bases, with 8 bases between. This CDR3 has 12 amino acids. Source material: PBMCs or T cells enriched from blood (not recorded which). The V call is TRBV5-1, the J call TRBJ2-1; D is unclear. This TCR came from a man between 35 and 55 years old who had recovered from COVID-19. For the CDR3, the DNA is TGCGCCAGCAGCCCTAACCCCAATGAGCAGTTCTTC. Translation gives CASSPNPNEQFF.